This TCR beta chain was captured in a study of T cells in Graves' hyperthyroidism and ophthalmopathy (dated 2019 in TCRdb). Some background on the complete study: TCR V-J signatures able to tell the groups apart were searched for in a discovery cohort of 95 or so patients, of whom around 42 had Graves' ophthalmopathy and 55 to 60 had stable Graves' hyperthyroidism. Prospective prediction of ophthalmopathy was tested in an independent validation cohort of 18 to 20 hyperthyroidism patients and 17 patients who later progressed to ophthalmopathy. For training and testing, the 100 or so patients in the discovery cohort were randomly divided in a 7:3 ratio. The study also compared thyroid tissue and blood T-cell repertoires from more than 5 Graves' hyperthyroidism patients. Once sampling was done, hyperthyroidism patients were given methimazole at a starting dose of 30 mg daily, whereas ophthalmopathy patients were given high-dose intravenous methylprednisolone. TCR Vbeta CDR3 sequencing of 120 to 150 peripheral blood samples (43 ophthalmopathy, about 80 hyperthyroidism and some 17 progressor patients) is reported in the paper.

Amplification of TCR beta CDR3 regions was carried out from RNA transcripts. The TCR CDR3 was subjected to a first round of RT-PCR using the HTBI primer set and the Qiagen OneStep RT-PCR kit. Libraries were constructed in a second round of multiplex PCR, after which size selection and purification were performed. The libraries were sequenced on an Illumina HiSeq2000 using paired-end 100 bp reads. In the authors' own workflow: SOAPnuke was used to process the raw data, removing reads that contained adapters or uncalled bases, had a mean Phred below 15, or lacked an exact match to the constant primer or identifier. COPE v1.2.5 was used to merge the high-quality paired reads, and each unique nucleotide sequence was defined as a clonotype. MiTCR v1.1 was used to align clonotypes to the IMGT TRBV, TRBD and TRBJ reference segments. Only V-J combinations with frequency above 0.0001, covering about 99% of repertoires, were analysed. The TCS score was defined as F50 (clonal expansion) divided by E x V (chaos), with BLOSUM62-based TCRdist calculated between CDR3 peptides within each V-J. Welch's t-statistics and random forest reduced some 510 V-J features to some 14, which were used in a naive Bayes classifier (R e1071). TCRdb passed the public sequencing reads through fastp at Q25 and MiXCR, retaining productive beta sequences. One record per CDR3 amino acid sequence lists the most common genes and DNA. Clone size and V and J calls follow TCRdb, not the original study. This sample is represented by some 510,000 distinct CDR3 sequences; about half of them were singletons. The ten largest clones represent just under 8.5% of the sample.

With regard to this clonotype: Its specific antigen is unknown. Per-nucleotide qualities are absent, and no much larger clonotype sits a single base away.

A distance of 13 bases separates the germline ends of V and J, which lose 6 bases and 4 bases respectively. Spanning cysteine to phenylalanine, the CDR3 consists of 12 amino acids. Solely the CDR3 DNA is kept, with 36 bases framed from the first base. The germline V gene (reference sequence) provides CDR1 DFQATT and CDR2 SNEGSKA. Stable Graves' hyperthyroidism was defined as the absence of progression to ophthalmopathy over 18 months of follow-up. Hyperthyroidism patients were aged 18 to 65 years and newly diagnosed, with disease duration of less than 2 months. Any patient with an uncontrolled infection, another autoimmune disease, pregnancy or lactation was excluded. Diagnoses were established on the basis of clinical symptoms, serum thyroxine and TRAb, thyroid ultrasound, and orbital computed tomography. Total RNA was extracted using Trizol reagent, and RNA quality was assessed on an Agilent 2100 Bioanalyzer.

On the study overall, not on this receptor specifically: Most expanded thyroid clonotypes (frequency above 0.001) were also detected in blood, a finding suggesting that blood repertoires may reflect thyroid immune responses. In cross-validation, a model built on a 13 V-J signature told ophthalmopathy apart from stable hyperthyroidism with roughly 87% sensitivity and around 83% specificity, and in testing the same model reached 80%/75%. No statistical method was used to set the sample size in advance, and investigators knew the group allocation. In validation, progression to ophthalmopathy was predicted by the model with around 71% sensitivity and roughly 76% specificity, a median of around 6.5 months before onset.

Recombination joined TRBV20-1 with TRBJ2-7, with TRBD1 perhaps the D gene, on 5 matching bases. The receptor's source is a woman aged 18 to 35 with Graves' hyperthyroidism. Donor details come from another sample of the same person, matched by shared clones. Sequencing used peripheral blood or thyroid tissue (not recorded which). The DNA sequence is given as TGCAGTGCCCTGAGGCAGGGTTACGAGCAGTACTTC. It specifies CSALRQGYEQYF.